This T cell receptor beta chain was captured by sequencing in a study of OX40 agonist ivuxolimab in advanced cancers. In the study overall: Patients took ivuxolimab, an agonistic anti-OX40 (CD134) antibody. Those enrolled were approximately 87% male, with a mean age of about 66 years and ages from about 20 to 79.

Clones were read by immunoSEQ multiplex PCR, and TCRdb kept only the in-frame ones, dropping some. The table lists over 75,000 clones, around nine tenths of them singletons. Whole-study results and caveats: Among the lowest levels of clonal expansion were found in partial responders at 0.1-3.0 mg/kg. CD8+ T cells (on average) carried more expanded clones than CD4+ T cells.

There are a few counts of this clone. Its antigen is currently unknown. The ends lost 2 bases at V and 4 bases at J; junction bases unmatched: 15. There are 18 residues in the CDR3. CDR1 SEHNR and CDR2 FQNEAQ come from the germline V gene (reference sequence). The sequence came from an adult with an advanced solid tumor such as melanoma, head and neck, liver or kidney cancer. The rearrangement uses TRBV7-9 and TRBJ2-7; 9 nucleotides line up with TRBD2. Sequenced material: CD4+ or CD8+ T cells sorted from blood, taken in a trial of the OX40 agonist ivuxolimab. CDR3 sequence (DNA): TGTGCCAGCAGCTTATGGGCCCCGGAGATAGCGGGGGAATACGAGCAGTACTTC. Translating gives CASSLWAPEIAGEYEQYF.